The source of this T cell receptor (beta chain) is a study of cytomegalovirus exposure and HLA in healthy donors. Study conclusions and caveats: While the bulk of TCR sequences proved rare, some public TCRs turned up in many donors. According to reports, the classifier identified cytomegalovirus status with high specificity and sensitivity.

Losses at the gene ends were 5 bases for V and 8 bases for J; bases not matched to a gene: 11. This CDR3 region has 16 residues. Germline CDR1 SEHNR, CDR2 FQNEAQ (reference sequence). A word on this clone: The antigen is undetermined.

PCR used 60 Vbeta primers and 13 Jbeta primers. Profiled with immunoSEQ multiplex PCR; TCRdb holds only in-frame clones, not every one. The data contain about 130,000 clones, roughly 79% of them singletons. This receptor was obtained from a boy aged 2-15 years in good health and CMV-seronegative. The J gene is TRBJ2-1, the V gene TRBV7-9; TRBD2 matches 11 bases. Sequencing used PBMCs. The CDR3 loop is CASSPIAGGPKDEQFF. The CDR3, as DNA: TGTGCCAGCAGCCCAATAGCGGGAGGGCCCAAGGATGAGCAGTTCTTC.